The source of this TCR beta chain is a study of T-cell memory formation after mild COVID-19. Whole-study results and caveats: Most CD4+ clones that shrank were in CM and EM, while CD8+ ones turned up in EMRA.

TCRdb processed the 5' RACE reads anew with MiXCR; each CDR3 protein has one entry. The table lists hundreds of thousands of distinct CDR3 sequences, approximately 21% of them singletons. CDR3 length: 16 residues. V gave up 11 bases and J gave up 3 bases, with 21 bases separating them. The germline CDR1 and CDR2 sequences are KGHDR and SFDVKD. This clonotype was observed a few times. Antigen: not known. The V and J genes are TRBV24-1 and TRBJ2-2, with TRBD2 as a possible D gene (5 bases). The sequence derives from an adult woman who had mild COVID-19 (a few samples of this study predate the infection). Cell type and time point are not known. Source material: PBMCs or a T cell subset sorted from them (not recorded which). As DNA, the CDR3 is TGTGCCATCGGGGATGGCTCTTCTATGGACACCGGGGAGCTGTTTTTT. This codes for CAIGDGSSMDTGELFF.